This T cell receptor (beta chain) was captured by sequencing in a study of blood T cell repertoires in COVID-19. Study-level information: The cDNA or gDNA used as material had been derived from T cells, B-cell-depleted T cells, or PBMCs.

Sequencing was performed with immunoSEQ multiplex PCR; in TCRdb, only in-frame clones are kept and a portion is missing. This table holds hundreds of thousands of clones, 80% to 90% found once. The V and J ends lost 4 bases and 1 base respectively, with 14 bases between them. The germline V gene encodes CDR1 KGHSH and CDR2 LQKENI. CDR3 length equals 17 residues. Residents of around 24 US areas, aged roughly 18 to 89 years, made up the participants. Before being deemed recovered, Cohort 3 donors had two negative PCRs, clearance, or symptom resolution. This clonotype originated in a man aged 30 to 39 who had recovered from COVID-19. The chain couples TRBV18 to TRBJ2-6; no clear D gene. Material: PBMCs or T cells enriched from blood (not recorded which). The CDR3 coding sequence is TGTGCCAGCTCACGGAACGTTGGCGGTTCTGGGGCCAACGTCCTGACTTTC. Its protein is CASSRNVGGSGANVLTF. The full variable domain, its missing parts supplied by reference TRBV18 and TRBJ2-6, is NAGVMQNPRHLVRRRGQEARLRCSPMKGHSHVYWYRQLPEEGLKFMVYLQKENIIDESGMPKERFSAEFPKEGPSILRIQQVVRGDSAAYFCASSRNVGGSGANVLTFGAGSRLTVL.